This is a list of T cell receptor beta chains from one sample in a study of blood T cell repertoires in COVID-19. Assay used: immunoSEQ multiplex PCR; TCRdb lists only in-frame clones, some missing. The sample has roughly 200,000 clones, more than 70% seen once. The sequenced sample consisted of peripheral blood. These receptor sequences come from a woman older than 75 with active or convalescent COVID-19. The CDR3 runs from the conserved cysteine through the conserved F or W. The order of the fields is CDR3 protein, CDR3 DNA, D gene, V gene, clone size, J gene. The D gene is left open where the match is weak. Size values are once, few and many counts, or a class for expanded clones, and some rows have none.

CASSTRDRAYEQYF	TGTGCCAGCAGCACCCGAGACAGAGCCTACGAGCAGTACTTC	-	TRBV7-8	-	TRBJ2-7
CASSSGGGQNTGELFF	TGTGCCAGCAGCTCCGGGGGGGGACAGAACACCGGGGAGCTGTTTTTT	TRBD2	TRBV7-3	-	TRBJ2-2
CASSIHRDRGTEAFF	TGTGCCAGTAGTATTCACCGCGACAGGGGAACTGAAGCTTTCTTT	TRBD1	TRBV19	-	TRBJ1-1
CASSPGLAPGEQYF	TGCGCCAGCAGCCCCGGACTAGCCCCGGGGGAGCAGTACTTC	TRBD2	TRBV4-3	-	TRBJ2-7
CASSLWGGANTEAFF	TGTGCCAGCAGCTTATGGGGAGGGGCGAACACTGAAGCTTTCTTT	-	TRBV7-8	-	TRBJ1-1
CASSRGNYGYTF	TGTGCCAGTAGTCGGGGTAACTATGGCTACACCTTC	-	TRBV19	-	TRBJ1-2
CASRPIGQQGASYGYTF	TGTGCCAGCAGACCGATTGGCCAACAGGGGGCGAGCTATGGCTACACCTTC	TRBD1	TRBV27	-	TRBJ1-2
CATSRQGATYGYTF	TGTGCCACCAGCAGACAGGGGGCCACCTATGGCTACACCTTC	TRBD1	TRBV15	once	TRBJ1-2
CASSLLPGTSGFF	TGTGCCAGCAGCCTCCTACCCGGGACTAGCGGGTTCTTC	TRBD2	TRBV7-2	-	TRBJ2-1
CASSLGLGQAYEQYF	TGCGCCAGCAGCTTGGGCCTCGGACAGGCCTACGAGCAGTACTTC	TRBD1	TRBV5-1	few	TRBJ2-7
CASSGTPPSGGQETQYF	TGTGCCAGCAGTGGGACGCCGCCTAGCGGGGGGCAAGAGACCCAGTACTTC	TRBD2	TRBV9	-	TRBJ2-5
CASSPGKGGNYGYTF	TGCGCCAGCAGCCCCGGGAAGGGAGGTAACTATGGCTACACCTTC	-	TRBV4-1	-	TRBJ1-2
CASSQGGGINYGYTF	TGCGCCAGCAGCCAAGGAGGAGGTATTAACTATGGCTACACCTTC	-	TRBV4-3	-	TRBJ1-2
CSAPVLGSSYNEQFF	TGCAGCGCCCCCGTCCTGGGCAGCTCCTACAATGAGCAGTTCTTC	-	TRBV29-1	-	TRBJ2-1
CSVGVGGIDYGYTF	TGCAGCGTTGGAGTCGGGGGAATCGACTATGGCTACACCTTC	-	TRBV29-1	-	TRBJ1-2
CASSAALAAYGYTF	TGTGCCAGCAGTGCTGCATTGGCGGCCTATGGCTACACCTTC	-	TRBV2	-	TRBJ1-2
CASSRGGARTGELFF	TGTGCCAGCAGCCGGGGGGGGGCGCGGACCGGGGAGCTGTTTTTT	-	TRBV3-1/TRBV3-2	few	TRBJ2-2
CASSLNGRGGNEQFF	TGTGCCAGCAGCTTGAACGGCAGGGGAGGGAATGAGCAGTTCTTC	-	TRBV5-4	-	TRBJ2-1
CASSSAGDRGTEAFF	TGTGCCAGCAGCTCCGCAGGGGACAGGGGCACTGAAGCTTTCTTT	TRBD1	TRBV5-4	-	TRBJ1-1
CAWSPRTGFFYEQYF	TGTGCCTGGAGTCCAAGGACAGGGTTTTTCTACGAGCAGTACTTC	TRBD1	TRBV30	-	TRBJ2-7
CASSQGRDSIEAFF	TGTGCCAGCAGCCAGGGCCGGGACAGCATTGAAGCTTTCTTT	TRBD1	TRBV4-2	-	TRBJ1-1
CASSSQGYSNQPQHF	TGTGCCAGCTCATCACAGGGGTATAGCAATCAGCCCCAGCATTTT	TRBD1	TRBV18	-	TRBJ1-5
CAISDRHTRDQPQHF	TGTGCCATCAGTGATCGACATACTAGAGATCAGCCCCAGCATTTT	-	TRBV10-3	-	TRBJ1-5
CASSLEVTSTDTQYF	TGTGCCAGCAGCCTCGAGGTAACTAGCACAGATACGCAGTATTTT	-	TRBV7-2	-	TRBJ2-3
CASSLNGGDTQYF	TGTGCCAGCTCGCTTAACGGAGGAGATACGCAGTATTTT	-	TRBV18	-	TRBJ2-3
CASSLLVAGSSYEQYF	TGTGCCAGCAGTTTATTGGTCGCGGGCAGCTCCTACGAGCAGTACTTC	-	TRBV27	once	TRBJ2-7
CASSLDKGVYGYTF	TGCGCCAGCAGCTTGGATAAGGGGGTCTATGGCTACACCTTC	-	TRBV5-1	-	TRBJ1-2
CSARGEETQYF	TGCAGTGCTAGAGGAGAGGAGACCCAGTACTTC	-	TRBV20-1	-	TRBJ2-5
CASSILSYEQYF	TGTGCCAGCAGCATCCTCTCCTACGAGCAGTACTTC	-	TRBV5-6	once	TRBJ2-7